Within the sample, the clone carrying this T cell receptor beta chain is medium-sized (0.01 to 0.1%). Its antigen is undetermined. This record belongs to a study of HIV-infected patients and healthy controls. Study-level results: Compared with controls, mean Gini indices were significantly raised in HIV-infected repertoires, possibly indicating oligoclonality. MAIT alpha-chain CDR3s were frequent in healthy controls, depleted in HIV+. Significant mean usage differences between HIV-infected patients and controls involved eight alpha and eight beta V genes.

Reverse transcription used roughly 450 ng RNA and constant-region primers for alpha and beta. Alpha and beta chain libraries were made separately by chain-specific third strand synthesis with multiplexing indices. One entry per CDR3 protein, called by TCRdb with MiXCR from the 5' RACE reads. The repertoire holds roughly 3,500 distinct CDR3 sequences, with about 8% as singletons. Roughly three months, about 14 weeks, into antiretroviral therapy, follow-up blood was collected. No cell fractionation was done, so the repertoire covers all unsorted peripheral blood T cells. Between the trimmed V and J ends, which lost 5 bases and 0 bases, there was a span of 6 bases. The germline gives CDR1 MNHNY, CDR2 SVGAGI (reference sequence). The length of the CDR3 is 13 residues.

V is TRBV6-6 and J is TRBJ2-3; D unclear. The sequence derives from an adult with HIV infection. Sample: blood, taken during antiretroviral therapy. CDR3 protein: CASSQASTDTQYF. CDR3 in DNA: TGTGCCAGCAGTCAGGCTAGCACAGATACGCAGTATTTT.